This T cell receptor beta chain derives from a study of control samples from healthy donors and cancer patients (dated by TCRdb to the early 2020s). The library was prepared using the immunoSEQ multiplex PCR assay. What TCRdb holds here is the immuneACCESS table cut down to in-frame rearrangements. Part of the clones is not present; checked against another copy, under half of the missing clones reflect an unresolved V gene, and the others are unexplained. The sample profile shows about 180,000 clones; roughly 90% of them were found once. The ten largest account for over 1.1% of the sample. Of note for this clone: The antigen it recognizes is unknown. Within one base of it there is no much larger clone, and no base qualities were kept.

CDR1 SGHTA and CDR2 FQGNSA are derived from the germline V gene. From the cysteine through the phenylalanine, the CDR3 covers 14 amino acids. Solely the CDR3 DNA is kept, with 42 bases framed from the first base. The germline ends are 16 bases apart after V is trimmed by 5 bases and J by 6 bases. The chain employs TRBV7-2 and TRBJ2-5; the D call is possibly TRBD1 or TRBD2, each sharing 5 bases. This TCR came from a woman aged 50 to 60 in good health. The sequenced sample consisted of blood. The CDR3 protein: CASSDGTTVQTQYF. The bases are TGTGCCAGCAGCGACGGGACGACTGTGCAGACCCAGTACTTC.